What follows are 15 T cell receptor beta chains derived from one specimen sequenced in a study of spatial heterogeneity in lung cancer. Study results and limitations: Counts of expanded intratumoral alpha and beta TCRs tracked tumor mutation counts.

Time point defined: sample taken at primary tumor resection. No antigen is known for these receptors. TCRdb recomputed calls from the 5' RACE reads with MiXCR, one row per CDR3 protein. The sample consists of around 21,000 distinct CDR3 sequences, around 4.8% of them appearing once. Material: lung tumor tissue, obtained at surgery. The origin of the receptors is a male donor with early-stage non-small cell lung cancer.

This clonotype has ten or more counts. V gene TRBV7-2 combines with J gene TRBJ1-1, with D perhaps matching TRBD1 (6 bases). Trimming shortened V by 2 bases and J by 1 base, and 14 bases separated the two germline ends. The CDR3 totals 16 residues. CDR1 SGHTA and CDR2 FQGNSA come from the germline V gene. This CDR3 reads CASSLRPTGQNTEAFF. CDR3 nucleotides: TGTGCCAGCAGCTTACGCCCGACAGGCCAGAACACTGAAGCTTTCTTT.

The table lists this clonotype with many counts. The chain has TRBV11-1 and TRBJ1-1; D may be TRBD1 (5 bases). The V and J ends lost 10 bases and 11 bases respectively, with 26 bases between them. Germline lookup yields CDR1 SGHAT and CDR2 FQDESV (reference sequence). The CDR3 length is 14 residues. CDR3 bases: TGTGCCACGCGCCCCCGAGGGCAGGGAAAATCGGCTTTCTTT. Protein product: CATRPRGQGKSAFF.

This clonotype was detected many times. The rearrangement links TRBV11-2 to TRBJ2-7; 11 bases line up with TRBD2. CDR1 is SGHAT, CDR2 FQNNGV, per germline. The CDR3 is 15 residues long. The V segment lost 6 bases and the J segment 4 bases; nucleotides outside the gene matches: 8. CDR3 in amino acids: CASRSTSGSWYEQYF. CDR3 nucleotides: TGTGCCAGCAGGTCCACTAGCGGGAGTTGGTACGAGCAGTACTTC.

This clonotype is large by share. This chain links TRBV11-2 with TRBJ2-3; TRBD2 matches at 10 bases. CDR1 is SGHAT, CDR2 FQNNGV, per germline. With V trimmed by 8 bases and J by 12 bases, 8 bases remained unmatched. This CDR3 is built from 12 residues. CDR3 amino acids: CASEREGVAQYF. In DNA, the CDR3 is TGTGCCAGCGAGCGGGAGGGCGTTGCCCAGTATTTT.

At least ten counts were recorded for this clonotype. The chain combines TRBV27 with TRBJ1-4; D might be TRBD1 (5 bases). Trimming removed 5 bases at V and 8 bases at J, with 18 bases between. Looked up from germline, CDR1 is MNHEY and CDR2 is SMNVEV (reference sequence). The CDR3 extends over 15 amino acids. The CDR3 DNA reads TGTGCCAGCAGTACAACAGGACGGGGGGTCGAAAAACTGTTTTTT. It is translated as CASSTTGRGVEKLFF.

This clonotype was picked up many times. The J gene is TRBJ1-4, the V gene TRBV10-3; TRBD1 agrees at 9 bases. This CDR3 region has 14 residues. The junction had 4 bases not matched to a gene; V was cut back by 6 bases and J by 5 bases. Germline lookup yields CDR1 ENHRY and CDR2 SYGVKD. The CDR3 spells CAIRPGTGNEKLFF. The CDR3 nucleotides are TGTGCCATCAGGCCCGGGACAGGGAATGAAAAACTGTTTTTT.

There are many counts of this clonotype. The chain joins TRBV7-2 to TRBJ2-3; D not certain. With 3 bases removed from V and 2 bases from J, the gap between germline ends came to 6 bases. The CDR3 runs 13 residues. CDR1 is SGHTA, CDR2 FQGNSA, per germline. The CDR3 nucleotides are TGTGCCAGCAGCTTGACACACACAGATACGCAGTATTTT. Its protein is CASSLTHTDTQYF.

In this sample, this clonotype turned up a few times. The chain recombines TRBV18 with TRBJ2-5; D gene unclear. There are 13 residues in the CDR3. Trimming shortened V by 3 bases and J by 9 bases, and 14 bases separated the two germline ends. The germline V gene has CDR1 KGHSH and CDR2 LQKENI. Written as DNA, the CDR3 is TGTGCCAGCTCACCTCGGCCAGCTGAGGCCCAGTACTTC. It specifies CASSPRPAEAQYF.

This rearrangement joins TRBV19 to TRBJ2-1; TRBD2 matches at 7 bases. There are 15 residues in the CDR3. CDR1 LNHDA and CDR2 SQIVND come from the germline V gene (reference sequence). V shed 2 bases and J 5 bases; nucleotides not matched to a gene: 6. The CDR3 here is CASSILAAGNNEQFF. The CDR3 DNA is TGTGCCAGTAGTATATTAGCAGCGGGGAACAATGAGCAGTTCTTC.

This clonotype came up many times. This chain uses TRBV5-5 with TRBJ1-6; the match to TRBD1 covers 7 bases. Germline V gene lookup returns CDR1 SGHKS and CDR2 YYEKEE (reference sequence). The CDR3 spans 16 residues. The J segment lost 8 bases and the V segment lost 3 bases, leaving 11 bases of the junction unmatched. The CDR3 region is CASSWGTVRTDSPLHF. The CDR3 region has the DNA TGTGCCAGCAGCTGGGGGACAGTGCGAACGGATTCACCCCTCCACTTT.

In its sample, this clonotype was seen many times. The chain links TRBV12-3 or TRBV12-4 to TRBJ1-2; the D gene is possibly TRBD1 (5 bases). Trimming left V 7 bases short and J 4 bases short, with 16 bases between. This CDR3 spans 14 amino acids. CDR3 loop: CASTPRQGTYGYTF. In nucleotides, the CDR3 is TGTGCCAGCACCCCAAGGCAGGGAACCTATGGCTACACCTTC.

The gene calls are TRBV7-3 and TRBJ2-1; D unresolved. V was trimmed by 4 bases and J by 5 bases, leaving 12 bases between them. Looked up from germline, CDR1 is SGHTA and CDR2 is FQGTGA. This CDR3 contains 14 residues. CDR3 in amino acids: CASSSIPADNEQFF. The CDR3 nucleotides are TGTGCCAGCAGCTCCATTCCAGCCGACAATGAGCAGTTCTTC. Using reference TRBV7-3 and TRBJ2-1 for the parts outside the CDR3, the full variable domain is GAGVSQTPSNKVTEKGKYVELRCDPISGHTALYWYRQSLGQGPEFLIYFQGTGAADDSGLPNDRFFAVRPEGSVSTLKIQRTERGDSAVYLCASSSIPADNEQFFGPGTRLTVL.

This clonotype was seen at least ten times. The V and J genes are TRBV7-6 and TRBJ2-3, with D unresolved. V lost 3 bases and J lost 1, with 17 bases in between. In germline, CDR1 is SGHVS, CDR2 FNYEAQ. This CDR3 region has 17 residues. CDR3 amino acids: CASSFGPDQTGTDTQYF. The CDR3 DNA reads TGTGCCAGCAGCTTCGGCCCCGATCAAACAGGCACAGATACGCAGTATTTT. The whole variable domain, filled in from reference TRBV7-6 and TRBJ2-3, reads GAGVSQSPRYKVTKRGQDVALRCDPISGHVSLYWYRQALGQGPEFLTYFNYEAQQDKSGLPNDRFSAERPEGSISTLTIQRTEQRDSAMYRCASSFGPDQTGTDTQYFGPGTRLTVL.

This clonotype was seen repeatedly, ten times or more. The chain uses TRBV7-2 and TRBJ2-3; TRBD2 aligns across 8 bases. Per the germline V gene, CDR1 is SGHTA and CDR2 is FQGNSA. The CDR3 runs 17 residues. V gave up 1 base and J gave up 2 bases; unmatched junction bases: 8. The CDR3 DNA reads TGTGCCAGCAGCTTAGGGCCTAGCGGGCTTACCACAGATACGCAGTATTTT. This codes for CASSLGPSGLTTDTQYF.

Many counts were recorded for this clonotype. The rearrangement joins TRBV7-6 to TRBJ1-1; no definite D call. Germline CDR1 reads SGHVS; CDR2 reads FNYEAQ. The CDR3 has 12 amino acids. Trimming stripped 7 bases from V and 1 base from J, with 7 bases between. The CDR3 DNA reads as TGTGCCAGCATAGGGAGGAACACTGAAGCTTTCTTT. Encoded protein: CASIGRNTEAFF.